This TCR beta chain was identified during a study of blood T cell repertoires in COVID-19. Study overall: Some COVID-19 samples were acute and others convalescent; all came from the United States, Italy and Spain. The cDNA or gDNA used as material had been derived from T cells, B-cell-depleted T cells, or PBMCs.

The CDR3 totals 13 residues. Deletions cut 3 bases from V and 4 bases from J, with 9 bases between. The germline V gene has CDR1 MDHEN and CDR2 SYDVKM. This clone has ten or more counts. In the original analysis: Estimation of nucleated cell counts relied on the amplification of reference gene primers. Clones were read by immunoSEQ multiplex PCR, and TCRdb kept only the in-frame ones, dropping some. V, J and clone size were drawn from that table, and D and trimming were deduced from the DNA. The sample yields about 68,000 clones, more than 85% seen once. This TCR derives from an older woman with active COVID-19. V is TRBV28 and J is TRBJ1-2; a weak D match, TRBD1 (6 bases). The sequencing sample was made of peripheral blood. CDR3 sequence (DNA): TGTGCCAGCAGTTTCAGGGGCCGCTATGGCTACACCTTC. As protein: CASSFRGRYGYTF.